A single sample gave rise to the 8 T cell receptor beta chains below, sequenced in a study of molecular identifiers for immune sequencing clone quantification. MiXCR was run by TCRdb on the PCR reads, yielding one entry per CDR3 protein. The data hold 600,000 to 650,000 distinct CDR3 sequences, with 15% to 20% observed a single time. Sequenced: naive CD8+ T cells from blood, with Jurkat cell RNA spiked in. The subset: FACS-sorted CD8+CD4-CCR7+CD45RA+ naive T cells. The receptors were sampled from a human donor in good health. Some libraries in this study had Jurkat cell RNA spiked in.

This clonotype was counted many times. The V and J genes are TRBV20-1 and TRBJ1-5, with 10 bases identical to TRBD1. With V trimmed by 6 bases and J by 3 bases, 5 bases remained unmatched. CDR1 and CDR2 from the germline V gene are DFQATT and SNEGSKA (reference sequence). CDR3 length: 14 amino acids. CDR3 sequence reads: CSARQGALNQPQHF. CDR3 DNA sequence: TGCAGTGCGAGACAGGGGGCGCTCAATCAGCCCCAGCATTTT.

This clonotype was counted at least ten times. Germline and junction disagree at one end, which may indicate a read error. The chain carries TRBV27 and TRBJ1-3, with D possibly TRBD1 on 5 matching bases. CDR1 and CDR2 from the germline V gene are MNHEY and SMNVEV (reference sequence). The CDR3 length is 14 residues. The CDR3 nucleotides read TGTGCCAGCAGTCCATCGAGTTTCGGGGGGACCGAATCTTTT. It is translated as CASSPSSFGGTESF.

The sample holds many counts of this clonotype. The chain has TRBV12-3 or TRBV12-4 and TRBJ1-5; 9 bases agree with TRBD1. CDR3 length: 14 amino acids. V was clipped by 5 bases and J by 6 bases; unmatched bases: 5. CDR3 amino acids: CASSKTGGGQPQHF. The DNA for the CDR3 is TGTGCCAGCAGTAAAACAGGGGGCGGTCAGCCCCAGCATTTT.

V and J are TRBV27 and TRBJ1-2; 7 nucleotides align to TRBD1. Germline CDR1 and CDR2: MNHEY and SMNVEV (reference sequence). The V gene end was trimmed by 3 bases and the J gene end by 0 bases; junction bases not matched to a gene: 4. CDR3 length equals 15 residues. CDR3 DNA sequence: TGTGCCAGCAGTTTTGAGGGGACAGCTAACTATGGCTACACCTTC. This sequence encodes CASSFEGTANYGYTF.

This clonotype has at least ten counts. The DNA for the CDR3 is TGTGCCAGCCGGGGCCCAGGAGAAAAACTGTTTTTT. It yields the protein CASRGPGEKLFF. The V gene is TRBV27, the J gene TRBJ1-4; D is possibly TRBD1 (5 bases). The CDR3 is 12 residues long. Germline V CDR1 and CDR2: MNHEY, SMNVEV (reference sequence). Deletions cut 8 bases from V and 8 bases from J, with 12 bases between.

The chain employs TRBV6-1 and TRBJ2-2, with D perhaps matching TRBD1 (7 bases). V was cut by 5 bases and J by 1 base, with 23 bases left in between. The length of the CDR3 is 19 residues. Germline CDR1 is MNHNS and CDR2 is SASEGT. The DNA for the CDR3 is TGTGCCAGCAGTAGATACAGGGGAGGAATCGGGCAGAACACCGGGGAGCTGTTTTTT. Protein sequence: CASSRYRGGIGQNTGELFF.

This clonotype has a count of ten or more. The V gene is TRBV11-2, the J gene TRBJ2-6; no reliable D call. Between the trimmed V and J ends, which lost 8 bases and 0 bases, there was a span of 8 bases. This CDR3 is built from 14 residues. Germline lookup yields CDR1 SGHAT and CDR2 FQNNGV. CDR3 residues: CASHGFSGANVLTF. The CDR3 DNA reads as TGTGCCAGCCACGGCTTCTCTGGGGCCAACGTCCTGACTTTC.

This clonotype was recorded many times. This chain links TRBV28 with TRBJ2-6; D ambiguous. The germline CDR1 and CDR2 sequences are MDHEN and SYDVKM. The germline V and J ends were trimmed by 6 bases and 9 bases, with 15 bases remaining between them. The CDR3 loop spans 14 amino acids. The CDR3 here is CASSKSVNLNVLTF. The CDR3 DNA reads TGTGCCAGCAGCAAAAGCGTTAACCTCAACGTCCTGACTTTC.